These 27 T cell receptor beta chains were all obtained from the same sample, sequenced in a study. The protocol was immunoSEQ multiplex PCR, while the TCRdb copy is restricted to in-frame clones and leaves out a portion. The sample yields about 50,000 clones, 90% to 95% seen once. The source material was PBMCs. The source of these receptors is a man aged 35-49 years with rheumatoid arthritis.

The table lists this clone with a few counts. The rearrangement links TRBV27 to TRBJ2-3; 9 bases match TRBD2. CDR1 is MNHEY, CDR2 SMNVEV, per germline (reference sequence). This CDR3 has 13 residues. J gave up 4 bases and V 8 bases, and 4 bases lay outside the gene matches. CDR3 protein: CASGAGGPDTQYF. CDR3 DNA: TGTGCCAGCGGGGCGGGAGGGCCAGATACGCAGTATTTT.

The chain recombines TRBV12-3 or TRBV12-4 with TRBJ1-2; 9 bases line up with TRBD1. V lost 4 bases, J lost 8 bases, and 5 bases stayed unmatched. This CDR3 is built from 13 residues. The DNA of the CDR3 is TGTGCCAGCAGTTATAACAGGGGGCACGGCTACACCTTC. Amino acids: CASSYNRGHGYTF.

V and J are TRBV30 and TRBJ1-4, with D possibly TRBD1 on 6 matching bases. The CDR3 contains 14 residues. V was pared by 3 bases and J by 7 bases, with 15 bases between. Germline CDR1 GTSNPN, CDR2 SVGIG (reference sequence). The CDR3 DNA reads TGTGCCTGGAGGCCACAGGGAGGAGGTGAAAAACTGTTTTTT. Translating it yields CAWRPQGGGEKLFF.

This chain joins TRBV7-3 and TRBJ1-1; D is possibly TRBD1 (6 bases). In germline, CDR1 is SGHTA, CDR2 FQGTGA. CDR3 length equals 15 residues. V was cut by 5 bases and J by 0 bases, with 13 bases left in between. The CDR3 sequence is CASSREGGLNTEAFF. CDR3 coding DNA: TGTGCCAGCAGCCGCGAGGGGGGGCTGAACACTGAAGCTTTCTTT.

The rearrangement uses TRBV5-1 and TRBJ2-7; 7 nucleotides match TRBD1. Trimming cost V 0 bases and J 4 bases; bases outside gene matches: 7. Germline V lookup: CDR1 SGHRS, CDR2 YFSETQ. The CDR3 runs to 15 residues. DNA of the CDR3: TGCGCCAGCAGCTTGGCCGACAGGGAGTTATACGAGCAGTACTTC. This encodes CASSLADRELYEQYF.

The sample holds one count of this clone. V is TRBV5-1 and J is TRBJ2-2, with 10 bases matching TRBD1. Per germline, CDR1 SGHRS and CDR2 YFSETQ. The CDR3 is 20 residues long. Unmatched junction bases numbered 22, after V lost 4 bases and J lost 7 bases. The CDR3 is CASSPTGGGGLRTFIGELFF. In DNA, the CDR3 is TGCGCCAGCAGCCCGACAGGGGGCGGGGGACTAAGGACCTTTATCGGGGAGCTGTTTTTT.

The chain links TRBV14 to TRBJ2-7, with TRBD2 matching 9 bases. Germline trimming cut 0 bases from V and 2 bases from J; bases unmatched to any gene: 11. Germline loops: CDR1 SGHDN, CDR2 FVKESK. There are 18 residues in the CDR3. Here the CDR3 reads CASSQELAGPLNTYEQYF. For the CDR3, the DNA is TGTGCCAGCAGCCAAGAGCTAGCGGGACCTCTTAATACCTACGAGCAGTACTTC.

The CDR3: CASSQTPGFNEQFF. CDR3 sequence (DNA): TGTGCCAGCAGCCAGACCCCCGGATTCAATGAGCAGTTCTTC. The genes are TRBV6-5 and TRBJ2-1; D gene uncertain. Germline V gives CDR1 MNHEY, CDR2 SVGAGI. The CDR3 contains 14 residues. V was clipped by 6 bases and J by 6 bases, with 15 bases between them.

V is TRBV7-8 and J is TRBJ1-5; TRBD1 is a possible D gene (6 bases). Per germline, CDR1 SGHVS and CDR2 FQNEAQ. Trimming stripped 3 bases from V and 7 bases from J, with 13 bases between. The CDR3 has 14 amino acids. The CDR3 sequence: CASSFNSGEQPQHF. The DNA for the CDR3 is TGTGCCAGCAGCTTTAATTCAGGGGAGCAGCCCCAGCATTTT.

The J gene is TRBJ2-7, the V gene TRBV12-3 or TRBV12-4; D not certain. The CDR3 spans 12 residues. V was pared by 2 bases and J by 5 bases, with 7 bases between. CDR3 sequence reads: CASSLLENEQYF. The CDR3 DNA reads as TGTGCCAGCAGTTTATTGGAAAACGAGCAGTACTTC.

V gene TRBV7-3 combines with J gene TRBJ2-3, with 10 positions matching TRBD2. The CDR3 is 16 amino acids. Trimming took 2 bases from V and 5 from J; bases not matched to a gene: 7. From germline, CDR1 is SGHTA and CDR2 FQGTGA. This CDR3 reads CASSLGASGSGDTQYF. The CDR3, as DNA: TGTGCCAGCAGCTTAGGAGCTAGCGGGAGTGGAGATACGCAGTATTTT.

The CDR3 bases are TGTGCCACCAGTTCCAGGAACAATGAGCAGTTCTTC. As protein: CATSSRNNEQFF. The chain employs TRBV24-1 and TRBJ2-1; no reliable D call. Deletions cut 6 bases from V and 5 bases from J, with 7 bases between. This CDR3 contains 12 residues. Germline V CDR1 and CDR2: KGHDR, SFDVKD.

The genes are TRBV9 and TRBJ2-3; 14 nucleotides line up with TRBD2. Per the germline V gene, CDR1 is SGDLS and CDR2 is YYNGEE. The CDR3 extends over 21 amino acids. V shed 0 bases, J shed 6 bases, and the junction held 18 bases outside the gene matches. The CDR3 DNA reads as TGTGCCAGCAGCGTAGACCCACACTTTGGACTAGCGGGAGGAGAAGGGGATACGCAGTATTTT. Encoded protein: CASSVDPHFGLAGGEGDTQYF.

The CDR3 loop reads CSVVPGETEAFF. CDR3 DNA: TGCAGCGTTGTGCCAGGGGAGACTGAAGCTTTCTTT. The chain combines TRBV29-1 with TRBJ1-1; weak D call: TRBD1 (6 bases). This CDR3 has 12 residues. Germline CDR1 reads SQVTM; CDR2 reads ANQGSEA. Trimming pared 4 bases from V and 5 bases from J, leaving 11 bases between. Looking up the rest from reference TRBV29-1 and TRBJ1-1 gives the full variable domain: SAVISQKPSRDICQRGTSLTIQCQVDSQVTMMFWYRQQPGQSLTLIATANQGSEATYESGFVIDKFPISRPNLTFSTLTVSNMSPEDSSIYLCSVVPGETEAFFGQGTRLTVV.

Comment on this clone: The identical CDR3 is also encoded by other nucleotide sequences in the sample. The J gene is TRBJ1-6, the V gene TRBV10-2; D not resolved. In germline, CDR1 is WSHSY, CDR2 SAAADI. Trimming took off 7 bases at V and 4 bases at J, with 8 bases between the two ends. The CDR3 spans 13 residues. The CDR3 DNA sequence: TGCGCCAGCATGGACGGATATAATTCACCCCTCCACTTT. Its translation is CASMDGYNSPLHF.

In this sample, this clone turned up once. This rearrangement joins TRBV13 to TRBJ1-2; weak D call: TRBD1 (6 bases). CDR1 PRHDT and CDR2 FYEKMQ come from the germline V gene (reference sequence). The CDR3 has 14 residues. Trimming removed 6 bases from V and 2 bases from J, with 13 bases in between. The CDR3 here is CASRLGHLNYGYTF. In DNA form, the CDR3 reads TGTGCCAGCAGGCTGGGACACCTCAACTATGGCTACACCTTC.

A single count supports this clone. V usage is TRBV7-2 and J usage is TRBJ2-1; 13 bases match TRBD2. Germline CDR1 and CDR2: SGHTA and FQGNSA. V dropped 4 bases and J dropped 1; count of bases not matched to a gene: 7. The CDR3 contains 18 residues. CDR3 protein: CASSSRTSGRGSYNEQFF. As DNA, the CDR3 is TGTGCCAGCAGCTCCCGGACTAGCGGGAGAGGGTCCTACAATGAGCAGTTCTTC.

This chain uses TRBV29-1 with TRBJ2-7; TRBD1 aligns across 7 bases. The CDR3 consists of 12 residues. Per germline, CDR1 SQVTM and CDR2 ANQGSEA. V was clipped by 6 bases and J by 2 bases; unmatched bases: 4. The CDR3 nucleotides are TGCAGCGTGAACAGGGGAGCCTACGAGCAGTACTTC. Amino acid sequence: CSVNRGAYEQYF.

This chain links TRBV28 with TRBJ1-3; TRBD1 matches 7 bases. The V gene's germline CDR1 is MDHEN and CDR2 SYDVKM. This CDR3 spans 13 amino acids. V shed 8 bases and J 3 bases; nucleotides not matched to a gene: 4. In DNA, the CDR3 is TGTGCCAGCTTCCCAGGGGGTGGAAACACCATATATTTT. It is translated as CASFPGGGNTIYF. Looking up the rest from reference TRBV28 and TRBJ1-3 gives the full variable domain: DVKVTQSSRYLVKRTGEKVFLECVQDMDHENMFWYRQDPGLGLRLIYFSYDVKMKEKGDIPEGYSVSREKKERFSLILESASTNQTSMYLCASFPGGGNTIYFGEGSWLTVV.

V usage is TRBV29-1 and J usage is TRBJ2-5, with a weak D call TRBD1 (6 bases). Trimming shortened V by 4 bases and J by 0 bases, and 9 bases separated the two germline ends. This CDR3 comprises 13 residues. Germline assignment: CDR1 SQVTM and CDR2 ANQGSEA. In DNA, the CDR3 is TGCAGCGTTGCAACAGGGAACCAAGAGACCCAGTACTTC. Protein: CSVATGNQETQYF.

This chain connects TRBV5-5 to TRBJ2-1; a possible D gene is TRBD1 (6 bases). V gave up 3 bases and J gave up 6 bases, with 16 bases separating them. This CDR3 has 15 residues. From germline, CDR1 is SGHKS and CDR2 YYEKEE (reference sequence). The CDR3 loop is CASSWPSGVGNEQFF. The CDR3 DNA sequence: TGTGCCAGCAGCTGGCCCTCAGGGGTAGGCAATGAGCAGTTCTTC.

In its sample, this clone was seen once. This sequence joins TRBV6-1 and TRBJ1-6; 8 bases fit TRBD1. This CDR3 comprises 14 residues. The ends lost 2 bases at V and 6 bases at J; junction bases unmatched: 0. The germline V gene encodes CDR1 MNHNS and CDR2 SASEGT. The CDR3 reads CASSEQGANSPLHF. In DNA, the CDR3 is TGTGCCAGCAGTGAACAGGGGGCTAATTCACCCCTCCACTTT.

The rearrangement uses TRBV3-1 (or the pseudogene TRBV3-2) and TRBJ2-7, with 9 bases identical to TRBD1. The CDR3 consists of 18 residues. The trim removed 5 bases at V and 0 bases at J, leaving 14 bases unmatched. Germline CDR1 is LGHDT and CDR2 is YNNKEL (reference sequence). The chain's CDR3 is CASSNPAGGTGSSYEQYF. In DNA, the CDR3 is TGTGCCAGCAGCAACCCCGCTGGGGGGACAGGGTCCTCCTACGAGCAGTACTTC.

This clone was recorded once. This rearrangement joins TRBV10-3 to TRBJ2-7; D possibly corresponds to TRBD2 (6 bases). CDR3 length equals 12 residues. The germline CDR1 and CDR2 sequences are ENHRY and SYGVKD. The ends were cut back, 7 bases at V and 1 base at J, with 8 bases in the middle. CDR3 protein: CAIKGGSYEQYF. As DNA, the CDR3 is TGTGCCATCAAGGGAGGATCCTACGAGCAGTACTTC.

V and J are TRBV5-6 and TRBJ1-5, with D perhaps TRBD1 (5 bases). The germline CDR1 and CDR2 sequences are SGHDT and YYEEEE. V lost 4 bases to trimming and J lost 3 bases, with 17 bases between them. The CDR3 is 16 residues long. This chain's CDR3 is CASSTLVGGVNQPQHF. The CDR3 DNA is TGTGCCAGCAGCACCCTTGTCGGGGGTGTCAATCAGCCCCAGCATTTT.

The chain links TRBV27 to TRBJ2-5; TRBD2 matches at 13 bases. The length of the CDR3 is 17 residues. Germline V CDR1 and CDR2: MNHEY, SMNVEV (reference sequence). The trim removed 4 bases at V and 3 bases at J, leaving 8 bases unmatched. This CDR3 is CASSSGGLAGPEETQYF. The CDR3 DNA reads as TGTGCCAGCAGTTCGGGGGGACTAGCGGGACCAGAAGAGACCCAGTACTTC.

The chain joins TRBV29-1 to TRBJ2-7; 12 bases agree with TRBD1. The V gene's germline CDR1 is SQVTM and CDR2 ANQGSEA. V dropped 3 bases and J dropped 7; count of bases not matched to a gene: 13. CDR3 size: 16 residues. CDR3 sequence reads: CSVEGGPGQGAGEQYF. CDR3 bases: TGCAGCGTTGAGGGGGGCCCGGGACAGGGGGCAGGAGAGCAGTACTTC.